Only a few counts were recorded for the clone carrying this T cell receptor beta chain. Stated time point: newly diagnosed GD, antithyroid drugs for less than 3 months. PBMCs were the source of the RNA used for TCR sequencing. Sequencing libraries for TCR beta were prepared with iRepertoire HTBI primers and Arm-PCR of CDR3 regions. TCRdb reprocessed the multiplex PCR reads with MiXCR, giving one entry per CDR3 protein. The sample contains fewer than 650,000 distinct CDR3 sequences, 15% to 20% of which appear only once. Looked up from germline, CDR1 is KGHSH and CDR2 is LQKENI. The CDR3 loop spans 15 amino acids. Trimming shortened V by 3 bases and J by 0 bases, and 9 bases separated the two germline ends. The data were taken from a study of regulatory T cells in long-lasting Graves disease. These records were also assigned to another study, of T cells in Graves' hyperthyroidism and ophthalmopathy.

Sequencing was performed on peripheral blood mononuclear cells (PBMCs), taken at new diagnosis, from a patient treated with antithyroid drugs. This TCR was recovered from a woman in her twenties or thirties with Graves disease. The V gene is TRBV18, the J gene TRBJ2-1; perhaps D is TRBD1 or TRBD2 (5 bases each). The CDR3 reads CASSPGVGSYNEQFF. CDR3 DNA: TGTGCCAGCTCACCGGGGGTAGGCTCCTACAATGAGCAGTTCTTC.